The entry that follows covers one TCR beta chain sequence. What it binds is unknown. During construction of the library, unique molecular identifiers were attached to individual cDNA molecules for quantitative, reproducible TCR counting. A single record per CDR3 protein comes from TCRdb applying MiXCR to the RACE reads. The sample holds more than 90,000 distinct CDR3 sequences, about 10% seen once. Germline CDR1 is SNHLY and CDR2 is FYNNEI. V lost 0 bases to trimming and J lost 10 bases; unmatched junction nucleotides: 6. The CDR3 has 15 residues. This sample was included in a study of human T cells and chemical hapten exposure. Study at large: Minor pooled library volume differences mainly drove per-sample TCR yield variation.

Regarding time point: patch test 2, 6 weeks after DPC sensitization. The sample's treatment: therapeutic diphenylcyclopropenone sensitization with weekly scalp DPC. Overall study results and limits: Sensitizing to DPC left TCRs with a frequency above 1 in 1000 unaltered. Significantly more large CDR3 similarity clusters were formed by expanded TCRs than by controls.

This chain joins TRBV2 and TRBJ2-1, with TRBD2 identical over 10 bases. The sample here was whole blood, taken in connection with sensitization to the hapten diphenylcyclopropenone (DPC). The receptor was isolated from a woman in her thirties or forties with alopecia areata. Some clones in this sample may be carry-over from other donors' samples. Here the CDR3 DNA reads TGTGCCAGCAGTGAAGCGTCCAGCGGGAGGGGAGAGCAGTTCTTC. It translates to CASSEASSGRGEQFF. Full variable domain (missing parts from reference TRBV2 and TRBJ2-1): EPEVTQTPSHQVTQMGQEVILRCVPISNHLYFYWYRQILGQKVEFLVSFYNNEISEKSEIFDDQFSVERPDGSNFTLKIRSTKLEDSAMYFCASSEASSGRGEQFFGPGTRLTVL.